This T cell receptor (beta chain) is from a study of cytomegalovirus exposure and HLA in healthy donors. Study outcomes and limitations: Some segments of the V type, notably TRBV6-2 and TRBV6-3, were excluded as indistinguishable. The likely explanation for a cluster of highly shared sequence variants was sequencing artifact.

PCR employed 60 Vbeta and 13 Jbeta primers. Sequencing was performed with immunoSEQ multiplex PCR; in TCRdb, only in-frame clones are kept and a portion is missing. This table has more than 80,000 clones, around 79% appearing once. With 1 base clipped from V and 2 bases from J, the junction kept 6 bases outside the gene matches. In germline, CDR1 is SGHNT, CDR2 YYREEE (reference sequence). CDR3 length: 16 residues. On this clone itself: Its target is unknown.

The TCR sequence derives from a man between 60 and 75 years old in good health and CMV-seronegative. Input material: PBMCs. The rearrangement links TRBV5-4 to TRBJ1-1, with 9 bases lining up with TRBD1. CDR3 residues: CASSLTGQGINTEAFF. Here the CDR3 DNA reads TGTGCCAGCAGCTTGACCGGACAGGGGATCAACACTGAAGCTTTCTTT.